The 2 T cell receptor beta chains below come from one sample, sequenced in a study of identical twins. TCRdb recomputed calls from the 5' RACE reads with MiXCR, one row per CDR3 protein. The sample lists approximately 190,000 distinct CDR3 sequences; more than 15% were seen once. This sample also appeared in a second study, on T cells expressing NK-cell markers.

Sequencing was performed on CD8+ T cells sorted from blood. Receptor source: a woman between 18 and 29 years old in good health.

The V and J genes are TRBV7-2 and TRBJ2-7, with a possible D match to TRBD1 (6 bases). Trimming cost V 5 bases and J 0 bases, with 14 bases left between them. The length of the CDR3 is 15 residues. The germline gives CDR1 SGHTA, CDR2 FQGNSA. The CDR3 DNA reads as TGTGCCAGCAGCGGGTACAGGGCGAGCTCCTACGAGCAGTACTTC. Protein sequence: CASSGYRASSYEQYF.

This clonotype showed up just a few times. CDR3: CSAGRLAQSSYEQYF. The CDR3 DNA reads TGCAGTGCTGGCAGACTAGCGCAGAGCTCCTACGAGCAGTACTTC. The J gene is TRBJ2-7, the V gene TRBV20-1; TRBD2 matches at 8 bases. V lost 5 bases to trimming and J lost 0 bases; unmatched junction nucleotides: 9. The germline V gene encodes CDR1 DFQATT and CDR2 SNEGSKA (reference sequence). This CDR3 contains 15 residues.